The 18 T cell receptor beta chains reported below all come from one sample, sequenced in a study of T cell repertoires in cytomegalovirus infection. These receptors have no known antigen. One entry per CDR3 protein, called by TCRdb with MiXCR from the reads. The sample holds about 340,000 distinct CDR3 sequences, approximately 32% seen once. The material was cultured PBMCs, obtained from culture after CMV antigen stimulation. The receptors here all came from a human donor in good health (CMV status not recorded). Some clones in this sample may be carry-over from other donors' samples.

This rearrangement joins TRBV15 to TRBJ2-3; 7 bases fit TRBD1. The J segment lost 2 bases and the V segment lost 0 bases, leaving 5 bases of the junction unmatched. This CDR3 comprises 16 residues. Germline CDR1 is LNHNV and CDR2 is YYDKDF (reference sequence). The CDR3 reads CATSREGDSLTDTQYF. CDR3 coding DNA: TGTGCCACCAGCAGAGAGGGGGACAGCCTCACAGATACGCAGTATTTT.

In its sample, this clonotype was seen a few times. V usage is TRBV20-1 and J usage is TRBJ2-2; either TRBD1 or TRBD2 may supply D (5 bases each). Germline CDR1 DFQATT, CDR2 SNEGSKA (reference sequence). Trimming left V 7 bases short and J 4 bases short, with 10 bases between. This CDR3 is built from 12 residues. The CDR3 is CSVDGTTGELFF. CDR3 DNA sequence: TGCAGTGTCGATGGGACCACCGGGGAGCTGTTTTTT.

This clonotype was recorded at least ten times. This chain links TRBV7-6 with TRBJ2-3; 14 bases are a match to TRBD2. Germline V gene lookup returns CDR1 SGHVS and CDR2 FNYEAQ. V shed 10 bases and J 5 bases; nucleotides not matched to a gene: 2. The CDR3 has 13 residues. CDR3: CATGLAGGDTQYF. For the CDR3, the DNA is TGTGCCACCGGACTAGCGGGAGGAGATACGCAGTATTTT.

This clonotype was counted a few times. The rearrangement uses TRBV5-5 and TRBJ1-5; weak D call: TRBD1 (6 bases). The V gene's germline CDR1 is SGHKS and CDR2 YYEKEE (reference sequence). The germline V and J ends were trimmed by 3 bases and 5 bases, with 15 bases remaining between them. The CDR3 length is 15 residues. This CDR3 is CASSWDNLMDQPQHF. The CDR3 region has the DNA TGTGCCAGCAGCTGGGACAATCTCATGGATCAGCCCCAGCATTTT.

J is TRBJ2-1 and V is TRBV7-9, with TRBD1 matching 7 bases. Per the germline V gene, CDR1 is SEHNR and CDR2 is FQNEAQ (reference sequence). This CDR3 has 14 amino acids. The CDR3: CASPRGSSYNEQFF. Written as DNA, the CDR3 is TGTGCGAGCCCCAGGGGGAGCTCCTACAATGAGCAGTTCTTC. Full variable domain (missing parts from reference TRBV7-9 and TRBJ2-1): DTGVSQNPRHKITKRGQNVTFRCDPISEHNRLYWYRQTLGQGPEFLTYFQNEAQLEKSRLLSDRFSAERPKGSFSTLEIQRTEQGDSAMYLCASPRGSSYNEQFFGPGTRLTVL.

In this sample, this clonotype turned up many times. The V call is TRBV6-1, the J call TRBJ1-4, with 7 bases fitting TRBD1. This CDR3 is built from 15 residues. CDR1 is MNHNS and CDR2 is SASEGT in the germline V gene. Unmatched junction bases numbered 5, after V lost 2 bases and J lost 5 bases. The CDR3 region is CASSELGQNNEKLFF. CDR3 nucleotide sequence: TGTGCCAGCAGTGAACTGGGACAGAACAATGAAAAACTGTTTTTT.

The CDR3 region is CASSRQTSGLSYEQYF. CDR3 nucleotide sequence: TGTGCCAGCAGTCGCCAGACTAGCGGGCTCTCCTACGAGCAGTACTTC. The V and J genes are TRBV27 and TRBJ2-7, with 10 bases identical to TRBD2. CDR1 MNHEY and CDR2 SMNVEV come from the germline V gene (reference sequence). Trimming at V came to 5 bases and at J to 0 bases, leaving 7 bases not matched to a gene. This CDR3 is built from 16 residues.

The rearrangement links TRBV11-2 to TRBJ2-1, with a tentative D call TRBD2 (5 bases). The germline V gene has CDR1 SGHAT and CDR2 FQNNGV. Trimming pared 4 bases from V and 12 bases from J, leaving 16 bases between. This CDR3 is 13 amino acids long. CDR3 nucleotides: TGTGCCAGCAGCTCGGAAGAGGGCCTTGCGCAGTTCTTC. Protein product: CASSSEEGLAQFF.

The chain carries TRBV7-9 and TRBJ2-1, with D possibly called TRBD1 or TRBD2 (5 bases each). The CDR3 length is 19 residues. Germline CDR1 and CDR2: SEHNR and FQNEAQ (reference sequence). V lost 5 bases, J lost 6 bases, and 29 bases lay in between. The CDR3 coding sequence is TGTGCCAGCAGCCCCCCAAAGGGGAGCTCAACGGGCCTTACCAATGAGCAGTTCTTC. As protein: CASSPPKGSSTGLTNEQFF. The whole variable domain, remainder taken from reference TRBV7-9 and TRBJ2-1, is DTGVSQNPRHKITKRGQNVTFRCDPISEHNRLYWYRQTLGQGPEFLTYFQNEAQLEKSRLLSDRFSAERPKGSFSTLEIQRTEQGDSAMYLCASSPPKGSSTGLTNEQFFGPGTRLTVL.

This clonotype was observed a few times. The CDR3 sequence: CASSSPRTGKNEKLFF. The CDR3 bases are TGTGCCAGCAGCTCCCCAAGGACAGGGAAGAATGAAAAACTGTTTTTT. The chain combines TRBV7-6 with TRBJ1-4, with 8 bases matching TRBD1. CDR3 size: 16 residues. In germline, CDR1 is SGHVS, CDR2 FNYEAQ. V shed 4 bases and J 5 bases; nucleotides not matched to a gene: 9.

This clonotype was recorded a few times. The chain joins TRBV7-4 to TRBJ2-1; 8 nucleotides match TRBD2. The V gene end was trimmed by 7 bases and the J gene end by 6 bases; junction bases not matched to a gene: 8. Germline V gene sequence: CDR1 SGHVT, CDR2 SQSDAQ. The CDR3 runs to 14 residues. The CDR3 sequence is CASIPGGNFNEQFF. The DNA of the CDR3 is TGTGCCAGCATTCCGGGAGGGAACTTCAATGAGCAGTTCTTC.

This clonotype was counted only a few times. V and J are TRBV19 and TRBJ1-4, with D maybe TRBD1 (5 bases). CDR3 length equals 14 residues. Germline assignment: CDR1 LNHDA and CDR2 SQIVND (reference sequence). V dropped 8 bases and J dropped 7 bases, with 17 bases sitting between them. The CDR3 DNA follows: TGTGCCAGTTCGATCGGGGGACTCGGTGAAAAACTGTTTTTT. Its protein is CASSIGGLGEKLFF.

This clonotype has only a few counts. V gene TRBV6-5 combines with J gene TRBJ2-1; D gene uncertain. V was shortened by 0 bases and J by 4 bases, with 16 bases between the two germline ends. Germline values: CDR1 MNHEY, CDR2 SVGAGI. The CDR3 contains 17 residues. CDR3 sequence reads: CASSYSKTPQPYNEQFF. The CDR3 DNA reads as TGTGCCAGCAGTTACTCAAAGACTCCGCAACCTTACAATGAGCAGTTCTTC.

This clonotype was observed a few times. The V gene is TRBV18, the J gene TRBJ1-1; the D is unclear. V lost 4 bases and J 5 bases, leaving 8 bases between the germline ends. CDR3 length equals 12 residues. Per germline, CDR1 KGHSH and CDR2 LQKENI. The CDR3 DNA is TGTGCCAGCTCACAGGACTTTACTGAAGCTTTCTTT. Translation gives CASSQDFTEAFF. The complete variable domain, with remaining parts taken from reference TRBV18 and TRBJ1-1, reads NAGVMQNPRHLVRRRGQEARLRCSPMKGHSHVYWYRQLPEEGLKFMVYLQKENIIDESGMPKERFSAEFPKEGPSILRIQQVVRGDSAAYFCASSQDFTEAFFGQGTRLTVV.

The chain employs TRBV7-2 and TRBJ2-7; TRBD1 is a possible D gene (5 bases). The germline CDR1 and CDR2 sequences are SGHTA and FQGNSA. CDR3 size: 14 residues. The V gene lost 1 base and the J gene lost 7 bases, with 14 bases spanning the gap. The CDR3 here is CASSLEGPLGEQYF. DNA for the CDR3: TGTGCCAGCAGCTTAGAGGGGCCGTTGGGGGAGCAGTACTTC.

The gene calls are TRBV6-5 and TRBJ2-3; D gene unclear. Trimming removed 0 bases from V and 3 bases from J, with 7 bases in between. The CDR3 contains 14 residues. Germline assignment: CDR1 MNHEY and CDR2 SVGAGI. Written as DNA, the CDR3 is TGTGCCAGCAGTTACTCAGTCCAAACAGATACGCAGTATTTT. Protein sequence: CASSYSVQTDTQYF.

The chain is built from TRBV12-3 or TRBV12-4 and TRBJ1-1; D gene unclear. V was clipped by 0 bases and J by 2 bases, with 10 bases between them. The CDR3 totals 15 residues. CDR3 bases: TGTGCCAGCAGTTTAGCGCAGGTGCTAAACACTGAAGCTTTCTTT. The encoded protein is CASSLAQVLNTEAFF.

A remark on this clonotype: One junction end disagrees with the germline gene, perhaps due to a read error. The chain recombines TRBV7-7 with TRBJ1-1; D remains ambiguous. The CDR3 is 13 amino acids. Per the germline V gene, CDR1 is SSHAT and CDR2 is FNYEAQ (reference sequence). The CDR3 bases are TGTGCTAGCAGCTCTGGGGTGGGGACTGAAGCTTTCTTT. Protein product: CASSSGVGTEAFF.